This note documents a single T cell receptor (beta chain) sequence. Its specificity is not known. This entry is derived from a study of vaccination and CD4 T cells after COVID-19. Study-level background: Median time from second vaccine dose to sampling was 72 days (14 to 241).

Germline CDR1 MGHDK, CDR2 SYGVNS. V lost 3 bases to trimming and J lost 6 bases, with 26 bases between them. CDR3 length: 18 residues. Described treatment: approximately nine-day PBMC culture with coronavirus spike peptide pools or control peptides (ViraFEST assay). The Oncomine TCR Beta short-read assay was what sequenced the DNA obtained from cultured CD4+ T cells. Using its own MiXCR run on the PCR reads, TCRdb lists one record per CDR3 protein. The sample lists fewer than 20,000 distinct CDR3 sequences, roughly four fifths occurring once. This sample comprised CD4+ T cells from blood, cultured in vitro, obtained after SARS-CoV-2 vaccination. V gene TRBV25-1 combines with J gene TRBJ1-1, with D tentatively TRBD1 (6 bases). The TCR was taken from a human donor who received a COVID-19 vaccine. The CDR3 DNA reads as TGTGCCAGCAGTGATGGTGAACAGGGCCTTCGCTTGTTCGCTGAAGCTTTCTTT. This encodes CASSDGEQGLRLFAEAFF.